These 22 T cell receptor beta chains came from one sample sequenced in a study of shared clonotypes between healthy human individuals. Only in-frame clones appear in the TCRdb table, and some are missing; sequencing was by immunoSEQ multiplex PCR. The repertoire consists of about 770,000 clones, with roughly two thirds occurring once and the leading ten covering under 2%. Sequencing input: memory CD4+ T cells sorted from blood. As to subset: CD45RA-negative fraction. The receptors here all came from a woman in her thirties in good health.

A single count supports this clone. This chain joins TRBV6-5 and TRBJ2-7; 8 bases are a match to TRBD1. V was clipped by 3 bases and J by 3 bases; unmatched bases: 4. The CDR3 length is 14 residues. Germline V lookup: CDR1 MNHEY, CDR2 SVGAGI. The CDR3 spells CASSYRQGIYEQYF. In DNA, the CDR3 is TGTGCCAGCAGTTATCGACAGGGGATCTACGAGCAGTACTTC.

About this clone: Within the sample, other DNA sequences also encode this same CDR3. The genes are TRBV5-1 and TRBJ2-5; D is undetermined. The CDR3 totals 14 residues. Trimming removed 0 bases from V and 2 bases from J, with 8 bases in between. Looked up from germline, CDR1 is SGHRS and CDR2 is YFSETQ. CDR3 amino acids: CASSLGGQQETQYF. In nucleotides, the CDR3 is TGCGCCAGCAGCTTGGGAGGCCAGCAAGAGACCCAGTACTTC.

The V call is TRBV28, the J call TRBJ1-5, with 7 bases identical to TRBD1. V trimming: 4 bases; J trimming: 10 bases; junction bases outside the gene matches: 1. The CDR3 runs 11 residues. Per germline, CDR1 MDHEN and CDR2 SYDVKM. Here the CDR3 DNA reads TGTGCCAGCAGTTACAGGGGACCCCAGCATTTT. It encodes CASSYRGPQHF. Combining the CDR3 with reference TRBV28 and TRBJ1-5 gives the whole variable domain DVKVTQSSRYLVKRTGEKVFLECVQDMDHENMFWYRQDPGLGLRLIYFSYDVKMKEKGDIPEGYSVSREKKERFSLILESASTNQTSMYLCASSYRGPQHFGDGTRLSIL.

V gene TRBV2 combines with J gene TRBJ2-1; D uncertain. CDR1 and CDR2 from the germline V gene are SNHLY and FYNNEI. V was shortened by 6 bases and J by 0 bases, with 12 bases between the two germline ends. The CDR3 sequence is 15 residues long. In DNA, the CDR3 is TGTGCCAGCAGCGGCTCTTACCGCTCCTACAATGAGCAGTTCTTC. Amino acid sequence: CASSGSYRSYNEQFF.

This clone was observed a single time. The J gene is TRBJ1-2, the V gene TRBV9; possibly TRBD1 for D (5 bases). Deletions cut 0 bases from V and 5 bases from J, with 14 bases between. The CDR3 is made up of 15 amino acids. Germline V gives CDR1 SGDLS, CDR2 YYNGEE. This CDR3 is CASSVEEGTVYGYTF. For the CDR3, the DNA is TGTGCCAGCAGCGTAGAGGAAGGGACCGTTTATGGCTACACCTTC. Variable domain in full (rest from reference TRBV9 and TRBJ1-2): DSGVTQTPKHLITATGQRVTLRCSPRSGDLSVYWYQQSLDQGLQFLIQYYNGEERAKGNILERFSAQQFPDLHSELNLSSLELGDSALYFCASSVEEGTVYGYTFGSGTRLTVV.

The rearrangement uses TRBV5-1 and TRBJ2-7; 16 bases align to TRBD2. CDR1 is SGHRS and CDR2 is YFSETQ in the germline V gene. The CDR3 is 16 residues long. V was pared by 4 bases and J by 6 bases, with 7 bases of the junction left unmatched. The CDR3 nucleotides are TGCGCCAGCAGCCGAGGGACTAGCGGGAGGGCCGGCGAGCAGTACTTC. Encoded protein: CASSRGTSGRAGEQYF.

Notes on this clone: A much bigger clone sits one base away, suggesting this may be a read error. This rearrangement joins TRBV27 to TRBJ2-3, with 8 positions matching TRBD1. Germline CDR1 and CDR2: MNHEY and SMNVEV (reference sequence). Trimming cost V 4 bases and J 0 bases; bases outside gene matches: 3. This CDR3 is 15 amino acids long. The CDR3 protein is CASSYRTGSTDTQYF. CDR3 bases: TGTGCCAGCAGTTACCGGACAGGGAGCACAGATACGCAGTATTTT.

V usage is TRBV2 and J usage is TRBJ2-7, with TRBD2 identical over 11 bases. CDR1 SNHLY and CDR2 FYNNEI come from the germline V gene. CDR3 length: 13 amino acids. Trimming at V came to 7 bases and at J to 2 bases, leaving 1 base not matched to a gene. DNA of the CDR3: TGTGCCAGCACTAGCGGGAGGCCCTACGAGCAGTACTTC. The encoded protein is CASTSGRPYEQYF. Full variable domain (outside the CDR3, taken from reference TRBV2 and TRBJ2-7): EPEVTQTPSHQVTQMGQEVILRCVPISNHLYFYWYRQILGQKVEFLVSFYNNEISEKSEIFDDQFSVERPDGSNFTLKIRSTKLEDSAMYFCASTSGRPYEQYFGPGTRLTVT.

This clone was found once. The chain joins TRBV11-2 to TRBJ2-1, with 12 nucleotides matching TRBD2. Germline CDR1 and CDR2: SGHAT and FQNNGV. J lost 9 bases, V lost 3 bases, and 18 bases had no gene match. The CDR3 extends over 19 amino acids. This CDR3 reads CASSFSGTSGFRDVSEQFF. CDR3 DNA sequence: TGTGCCAGCAGCTTTAGTGGGACTAGCGGGTTCAGGGACGTGAGTGAGCAGTTCTTC.

This rearrangement joins TRBV28 to TRBJ1-2; D is undetermined. CDR1 and CDR2 from the germline V gene are MDHEN and SYDVKM. This CDR3 has 14 amino acids. Trimming stripped 5 bases from V and 8 bases from J, with 18 bases between. CDR3 sequence: CASSVADGFGGYTF. The CDR3, as DNA: TGTGCCAGCAGTGTAGCGGACGGCTTCGGGGGCTACACCTTC.

A few counts support this clone. The gene calls are TRBV14 and TRBJ2-5; 10 bases align to TRBD2. Per germline, CDR1 SGHDN and CDR2 FVKESK. The CDR3 loop spans 19 amino acids. With 0 bases clipped from V and 4 bases from J, the junction kept 14 bases outside the gene matches. The CDR3 coding sequence is TGTGCCAGCAGCCAAGATAATTTTGAGATAGCGGGAGGAGGAGAGACCCAGTACTTC. The encoded protein is CASSQDNFEIAGGGETQYF.

J is TRBJ2-1 and V is TRBV5-1, with 16 bases matching TRBD2. V lost 3 bases, J lost 9 bases, and 12 bases stayed unmatched. The length of the CDR3 is 18 residues. Germline values: CDR1 SGHRS, CDR2 YFSETQ. CDR3 in DNA: TGCGCCAGCAGCTCCAAACCCGGGACTAGCGGGAGGGGCGGTGAGCAGTTCTTC. It translates to CASSSKPGTSGRGGEQFF.

The CDR3 region is CASSLGQGRPLGEQYF. In nucleotides, the CDR3 is TGTGCCAGCAGCTTGGGTCAGGGGAGACCTCTGGGCGAGCAGTACTTC. The gene calls are TRBV7-2 and TRBJ2-7, with a weak D call TRBD1 (6 bases). This CDR3 has 16 residues. V lost 3 bases and J lost 6, with 21 bases in between. Per germline, CDR1 SGHTA and CDR2 FQGNSA.

V usage is TRBV7-8 and J usage is TRBJ2-5, with D unclear. The germline V gene encodes CDR1 SGHVS and CDR2 FQNEAQ. The CDR3 extends over 13 amino acids. V was trimmed by 5 bases and J by 0 bases, leaving 7 bases between them. CDR3 amino acids: CASSLSYQETQYF. In DNA form, the CDR3 reads TGTGCCAGCAGCCTATCGTACCAAGAGACCCAGTACTTC.

This chain joins TRBV9 and TRBJ1-1, with D uncertain. The V end was cut by 3 bases, the J end by 11 bases, with 14 bases between. The CDR3 loop spans 12 amino acids. The germline V gene has CDR1 SGDLS and CDR2 YYNGEE. This chain's CDR3 is CASSGPGGRAFF. The CDR3 DNA follows: TGTGCCAGCAGCGGTCCGGGAGGGAGGGCTTTCTTT.

This clone turned up a few times. Here the CDR3 reads CASSLSRQGYEQYF. In DNA form, the CDR3 reads TGCGCCAGCAGCCTATCAAGACAGGGCTACGAGCAGTACTTC. The V and J genes are TRBV5-1 and TRBJ2-7; TRBD1 matches at 7 bases. There are 14 residues in the CDR3. Germline CDR1 and CDR2: SGHRS and YFSETQ. The V gene end was trimmed by 4 bases and the J gene end by 3 bases; junction bases not matched to a gene: 7.

This chain joins TRBV18 and TRBJ2-2; the match to TRBD2 covers 11 bases. Germline V lookup: CDR1 KGHSH, CDR2 LQKENI. CDR3 length: 17 amino acids. V gave up 4 bases and J gave up 3 bases; unmatched junction bases: 7. The CDR3 DNA reads TGTGCCAGCTCACAAACTAGCGGGAGAGGAGACACCGGGGAGCTGTTTTTT. Translation: CASSQTSGRGDTGELFF.

V usage is TRBV7-8 and J usage is TRBJ2-7; 7 bases map to TRBD1. Per the germline V gene, CDR1 is SGHVS and CDR2 is FQNEAQ. The junction had 7 bases not matched to a gene; V was cut back by 0 bases and J by 5 bases. This CDR3 region has 15 residues. DNA for the CDR3: TGTGCCAGCAGCTTAGCACAGGGGCGATTAAACGAGCAGTACTTC. Translated: CASSLAQGRLNEQYF.

The CDR3 DNA sequence: TGTGCCAGCAGCCCTAACCCTGGGGCCGGCTACGAGCAGTACTTC. This codes for CASSPNPGAGYEQYF. This chain connects TRBV7-3 to TRBJ2-7; TRBD1 might be the D (5 bases). The germline V and J ends were trimmed by 5 bases and 3 bases, with 17 bases remaining between them. CDR1 is SGHTA and CDR2 is FQGTGA in the germline V gene. This CDR3 has 15 residues.

V usage is TRBV10-3 and J usage is TRBJ2-2; D tentatively fits TRBD1 or TRBD2 (6 bases each). V shed 0 bases and J shed 7 bases, with 12 bases lying between them. Germline CDR1 and CDR2: ENHRY and SYGVKD. This CDR3 spans 15 amino acids. CDR3 nucleotide sequence: TGTGCCATCAGTGAGTCTGGGGGGCTCGGCGGGGAGCTGTTTTTT. Protein product: CAISESGGLGGELFF.

CDR3 in amino acids: CASSLGGTAGYEQYF. The CDR3 nucleotides are TGTGCCAGCAGCTTAGGAGGGACTGCGGGCTACGAGCAGTACTTC. V usage is TRBV7-8 and J usage is TRBJ2-7; perhaps TRBD2 as D (6 bases). The germline V and J ends were trimmed by 1 base and 3 bases, with 13 bases remaining between them. The CDR3 extends over 15 amino acids. From germline, CDR1 is SGHVS and CDR2 FQNEAQ.

The rearrangement joins TRBV7-9 to TRBJ2-7; D unclear. The V end was cut by 5 bases, the J end by 3 bases, with 11 bases between. CDR3 length: 13 residues. Germline V gene lookup returns CDR1 SEHNR and CDR2 FQNEAQ (reference sequence). The CDR3 bases are TGTGCCAGCAGCGTGGACGTGGGCTACGAGCAGTACTTC. This codes for CASSVDVGYEQYF.